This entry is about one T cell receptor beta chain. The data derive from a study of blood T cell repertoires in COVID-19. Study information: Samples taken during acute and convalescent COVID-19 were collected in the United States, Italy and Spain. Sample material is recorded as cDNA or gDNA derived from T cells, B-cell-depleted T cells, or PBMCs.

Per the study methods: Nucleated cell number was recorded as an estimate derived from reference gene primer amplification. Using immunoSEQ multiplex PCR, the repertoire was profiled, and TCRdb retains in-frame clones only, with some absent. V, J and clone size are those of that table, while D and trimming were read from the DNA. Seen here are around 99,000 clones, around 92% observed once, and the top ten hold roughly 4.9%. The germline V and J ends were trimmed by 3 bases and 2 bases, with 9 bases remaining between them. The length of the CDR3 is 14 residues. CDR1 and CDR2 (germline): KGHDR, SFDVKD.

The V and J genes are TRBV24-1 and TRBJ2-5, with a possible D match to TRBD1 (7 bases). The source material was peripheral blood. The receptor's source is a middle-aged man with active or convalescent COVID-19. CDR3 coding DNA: TGTGCCACCAGTGATGCAGGGGGGCAAGAGACCCAGTACTTC. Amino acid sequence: CATSDAGGQETQYF.